Listed here are 5 T cell receptor beta chains from one sample, sequenced in a study of cytomegalovirus exposure and HLA in healthy donors. PCR amplification relied on 60 Vbeta primers (plus 13 Jbeta primers). Data came from immunoSEQ multiplex PCR; TCRdb stores just in-frame clones and leaves some out. The sample has 150,000 to 180,000 clones, around 84% seen once; the top ten hold roughly 2.4%. The specimen was PBMCs. The source of these receptors is a woman younger than 30 in good health and CMV-seronegative.

V is TRBV5-1 and J is TRBJ2-1, with D unclear. Per the germline V gene, CDR1 is SGHRS and CDR2 is YFSETQ. This CDR3 is 13 amino acids long. Deletions cut 4 bases from V and 6 bases from J, with 11 bases between. In DNA form, the CDR3 reads TGCGCCAGCAGCCTTCTCTCCGGCAATGAGCAGTTCTTC. It encodes CASSLLSGNEQFF.

In this sample, this clone turned up a few times. J is TRBJ1-1 and V is TRBV5-8; D is unclear. Germline V lookup: CDR1 SGHTS, CDR2 YDEGEE. The CDR3 is 14 residues long. Trimming pared 0 bases from V and 1 base from J, leaving 7 bases between. The chain's CDR3 is CASSLEARNTEAFF. CDR3 DNA sequence: TGTGCCAGCAGCTTGGAAGCCCGGAACACTGAAGCTTTCTTT.

This chain uses TRBV4-2 with TRBJ1-2; D is perhaps TRBD1 (6 bases). Germline CDR1 and CDR2: LGHNA and YNFKEQ. Trimming stripped 4 bases from V and 3 bases from J, with 12 bases between. The CDR3 covers 14 residues. CDR3 sequence: CASSRDSGDYGYTF. The CDR3 DNA sequence: TGTGCCAGCAGCCGAGACTCAGGGGACTATGGCTACACCTTC.

The rearrangement links TRBV6-1 to TRBJ2-5, with D possibly being TRBD2 (6 bases). The end of the DNA fits TRBJ2-7 better, so the J call may be wrong. The CDR3 length is 15 residues. Germline V CDR1 and CDR2: MNHNS, SASEGT. The CDR3 reads CASSEGRRETYEQYF. The CDR3 nucleotides read TGTGCCAGCAGTGAGGGTCGGAGGGAGACCTACGAGCAGTACTTC.

This sequence joins TRBV29-1 and TRBJ2-7; TRBD1 aligns across 8 bases. V lost 1 base, J lost 1 base, and 3 bases stayed unmatched. Germline CDR1 and CDR2: SQVTM and ANQGSEA. The CDR3 is 14 amino acids. The CDR3 is CSVEGRTGSYEQYF. CDR3 nucleotides: TGCAGCGTTGAAGGCCGGACAGGGTCCTACGAGCAGTACTTC.